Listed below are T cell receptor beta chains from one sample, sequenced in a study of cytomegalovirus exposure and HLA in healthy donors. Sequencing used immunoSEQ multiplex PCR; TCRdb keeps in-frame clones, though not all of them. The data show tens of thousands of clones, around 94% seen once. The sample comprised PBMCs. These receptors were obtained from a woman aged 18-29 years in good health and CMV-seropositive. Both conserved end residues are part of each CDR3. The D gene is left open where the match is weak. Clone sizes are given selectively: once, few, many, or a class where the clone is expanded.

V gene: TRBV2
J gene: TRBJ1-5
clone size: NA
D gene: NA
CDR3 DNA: TGTGCCAGCAGCCCAAGGGGAGGGGGCAATCAGCCCCAGCATTTT
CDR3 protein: CASSPRGGGNQPQHF

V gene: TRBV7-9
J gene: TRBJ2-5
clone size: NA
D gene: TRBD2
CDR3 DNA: TGTGCCAGCAGCCTGTTAGCGGGAGAGATACAAGAGACCCAGTACTTC
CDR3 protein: CASSLLAGEIQETQYF

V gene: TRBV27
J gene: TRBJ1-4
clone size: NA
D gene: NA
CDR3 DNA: TGTGCCAGCAGTTATCTCTCAGGCAGTGAAAAACTGTTTTTT
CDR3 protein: CASSYLSGSEKLFF

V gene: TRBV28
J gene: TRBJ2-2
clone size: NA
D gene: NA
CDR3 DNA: TGTGCCAGCAGTTCACCCACTTGGGGCGTTGACACCGGGGAGCTGTTTTTT
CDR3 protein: CASSSPTWGVDTGELFF

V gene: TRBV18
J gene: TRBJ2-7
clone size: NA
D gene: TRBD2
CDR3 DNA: TGTGCCAGCTCACAAATAGCGGGGAGCTCCTACGAGCAGTACTTC
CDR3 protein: CASSQIAGSSYEQYF

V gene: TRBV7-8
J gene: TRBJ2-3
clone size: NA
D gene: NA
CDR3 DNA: TGTGCCAGCAGCTTCCCCTCCGGGGCAGATACGCAGTATTTT
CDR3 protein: CASSFPSGADTQYF

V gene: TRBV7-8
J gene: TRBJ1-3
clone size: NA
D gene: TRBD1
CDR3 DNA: TGTGCCAGCAGCTCAACAGGGGCCGGCAACACCATATATTTT
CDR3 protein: CASSSTGAGNTIYF

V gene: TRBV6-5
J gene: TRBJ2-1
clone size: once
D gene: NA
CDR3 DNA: TGTGCCAGCAGAGGTGGTAGGGGGAATGAGCAGTTCTTC
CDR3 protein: CASRGGRGNEQFF

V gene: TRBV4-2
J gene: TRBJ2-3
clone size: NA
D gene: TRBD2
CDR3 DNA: TGTGCCAGCAGCCAAGGACTAGCGGATTCAGATACGCAGTATTTT
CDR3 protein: CASSQGLADSDTQYF

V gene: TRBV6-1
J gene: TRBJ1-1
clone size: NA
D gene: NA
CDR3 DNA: TGTGCCAGCAGAGTCACTCCCGGGGCTGAAGCTTTCTTT
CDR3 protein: CASRVTPGAEAFF

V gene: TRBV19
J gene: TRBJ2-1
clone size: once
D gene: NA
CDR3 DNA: TGTGCCAGTAGTTCCCCCCTACCGGGTTCCTACAATGAGCAGTTCTTC
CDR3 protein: CASSSPLPGSYNEQFF

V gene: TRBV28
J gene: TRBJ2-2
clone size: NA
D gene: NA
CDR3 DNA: TGTGCCAGCAGTTTAATGGGGAGGCCGGACACCGGGGAGCTGTTTTTT
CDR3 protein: CASSLMGRPDTGELFF

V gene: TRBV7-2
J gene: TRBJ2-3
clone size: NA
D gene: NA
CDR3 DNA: TGTGCCAGCAGCTTATATGCGAATACGCAGTATTTT
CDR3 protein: CASSLYANTQYF

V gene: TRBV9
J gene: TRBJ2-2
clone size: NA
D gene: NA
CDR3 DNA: TGTGCCAGCAGCGTAGATGTCTCGGGATTCACCGGGGAGCTGTTTTTT
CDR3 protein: CASSVDVSGFTGELFF

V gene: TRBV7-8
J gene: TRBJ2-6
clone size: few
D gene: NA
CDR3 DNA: TGTGCCAGCAGCGGCCGCAGGGGCTCTGGGGCCAACGTCCTGACTTTC
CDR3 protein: CASSGRRGSGANVLTF

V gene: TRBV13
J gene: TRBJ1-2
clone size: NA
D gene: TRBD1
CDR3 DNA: TGTGCCAGCAGCTCTAGGTGGACAGGGGGCAAAGACTATGGCTACACCTTC
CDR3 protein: CASSSRWTGGKDYGYTF

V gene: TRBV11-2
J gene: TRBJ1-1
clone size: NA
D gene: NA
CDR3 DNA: TGTGCCAGCAGACCTGGGACTGGGTCTATCGAAGCTTTCTTT
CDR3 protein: CASRPGTGSIEAFF

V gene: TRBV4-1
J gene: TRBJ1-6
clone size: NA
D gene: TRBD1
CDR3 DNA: TGCGCCAGCAGCCAAGAACGGAGCGGACAGGGAGCGGCCCTCCACTTT
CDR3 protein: CASSQERSGQGAALHF

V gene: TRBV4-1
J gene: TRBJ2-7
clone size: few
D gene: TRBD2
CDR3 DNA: TGCGCCAGCAGCCACGGACTCAGAATGGGGGTAGCGGGGGTGAAAGCCTACGAGCAGTACTTC
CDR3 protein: CASSHGLRMGVAGVKAYEQYF

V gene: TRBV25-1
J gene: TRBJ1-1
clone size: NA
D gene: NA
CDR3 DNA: TGTGCCAGCAGCGAGACAAAGCACGGCAAAAAACAGGGTAAAGCTTTCTTT
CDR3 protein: CASSETKHGKKQGKAFF

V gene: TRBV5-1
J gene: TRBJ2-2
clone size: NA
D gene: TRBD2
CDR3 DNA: TGCGCCAGCAGCCTCCGGACTAGCGGCGGGGAGCTGTTTTTT
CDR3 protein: CASSLRTSGGELFF

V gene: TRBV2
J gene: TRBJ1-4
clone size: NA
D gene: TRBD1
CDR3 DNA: TGTGCCAGCAGTACACACGGGACAGGAAATGAAAAACTGTTTTTT
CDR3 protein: CASSTHGTGNEKLFF

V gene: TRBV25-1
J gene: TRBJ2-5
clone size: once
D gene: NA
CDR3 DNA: TGTGCCAGCAGTGAAGGGGCACAAGAGACCCAGTACTTC
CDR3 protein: CASSEGAQETQYF

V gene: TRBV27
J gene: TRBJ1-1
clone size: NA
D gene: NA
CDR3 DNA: TGTGCCAGCAGGAGAACAGGGTTGAACACTGAAGCTTTCTTT
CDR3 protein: CASRRTGLNTEAFF

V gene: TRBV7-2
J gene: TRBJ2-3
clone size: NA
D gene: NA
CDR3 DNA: TGTGCCAGCAGCTTCCACCCCCTCGGACAGATGAACACAGATACGCAGTATTTT
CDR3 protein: CASSFHPLGQMNTDTQYF

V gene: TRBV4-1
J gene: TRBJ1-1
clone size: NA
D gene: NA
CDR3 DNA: TGCGCCAGCAGCCGACAGGAAATGAACACTGAAGCTTTCTTT
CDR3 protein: CASSRQEMNTEAFF

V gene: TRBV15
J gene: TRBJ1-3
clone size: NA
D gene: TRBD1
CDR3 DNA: TGTGCCACCAGCCAGAGGACAGGGTTTGGTGGAAACACCATATATTTT
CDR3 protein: CATSQRTGFGGNTIYF

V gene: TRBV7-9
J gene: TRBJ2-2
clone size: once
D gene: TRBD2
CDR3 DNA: TGTGCCAGCAGCCTTAGCGGGAGAGCCGGGGAGCTGTTTTTT
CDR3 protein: CASSLSGRAGELFF

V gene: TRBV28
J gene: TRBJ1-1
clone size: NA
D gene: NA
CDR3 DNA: TGTGCCAGCAGTTTATCCGGGACTATACTCTACACTGAAGCTTTCTTT
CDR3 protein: CASSLSGTILYTEAFF

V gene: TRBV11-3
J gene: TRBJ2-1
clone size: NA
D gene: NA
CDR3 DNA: TGTGCCAGCAGCTTAGATGGTACGGGAGATGAGCAGTTCTTC
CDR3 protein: CASSLDGTGDEQFF

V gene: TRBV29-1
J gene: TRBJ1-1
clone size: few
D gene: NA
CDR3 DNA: TGCAGCGTGACAGTGAACACTGAAGCTTTCTTT
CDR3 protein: CSVTVNTEAFF

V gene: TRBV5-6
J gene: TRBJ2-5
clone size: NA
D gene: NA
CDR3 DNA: TGTGCCAGCAGCCCCCAAGGGAGCTGGGGAGAGACCCAGTACTTC
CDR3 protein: CASSPQGSWGETQYF

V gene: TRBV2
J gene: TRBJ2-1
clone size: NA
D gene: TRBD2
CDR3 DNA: TGTGCCAGCAGCCCCGGCGCGGGAGCCTACAATGAGCAGTTCTTC
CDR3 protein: CASSPGAGAYNEQFF

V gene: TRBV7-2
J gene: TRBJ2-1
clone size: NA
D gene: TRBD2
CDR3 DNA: TGTGCCAGCAGCGTTAGCGGGAGTCTGTACAATGAGCAGTTCTTC
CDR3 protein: CASSVSGSLYNEQFF

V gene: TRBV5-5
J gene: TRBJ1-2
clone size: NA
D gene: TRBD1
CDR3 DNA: TGTGCCAGCAGCTTGGTCACAGGGGGCCGTATTGGCTACACCTTC
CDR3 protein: CASSLVTGGRIGYTF

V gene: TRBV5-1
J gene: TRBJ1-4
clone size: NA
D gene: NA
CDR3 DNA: TGCGCCAGCAGCTTGGGAGAGGGCAGGGGTGAAAAACTGTTTTTT
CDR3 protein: CASSLGEGRGEKLFF

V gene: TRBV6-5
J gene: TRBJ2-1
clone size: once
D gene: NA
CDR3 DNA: TGTGCCAGCAGGGGGGGACCCACCAAATACAATGAGCAGTTCTTC
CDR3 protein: CASRGGPTKYNEQFF

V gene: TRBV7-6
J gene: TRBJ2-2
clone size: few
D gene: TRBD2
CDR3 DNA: TGTGCCAGCAGCTCGACCGGGACTAGCGGGGGGCCGGATAAGAACGGGGAGCTGTTTTTT
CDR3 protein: CASSSTGTSGGPDKNGELFF

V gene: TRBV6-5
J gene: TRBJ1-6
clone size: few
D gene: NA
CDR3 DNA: TGTGCCAGCAAACAGGGTGTGGATTCACCCCTCCACTTT
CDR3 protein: CASKQGVDSPLHF

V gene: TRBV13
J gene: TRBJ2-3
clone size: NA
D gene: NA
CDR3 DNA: TGTGCCAGCACTTCGGGTCCCATATTGGGAGATACGCAGTATTTT
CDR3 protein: CASTSGPILGDTQYF

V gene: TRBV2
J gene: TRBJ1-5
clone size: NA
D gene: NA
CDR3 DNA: TGTGCCAGCAGGTCCCAAACAGGGAATCAGCCCCAGCATTTT
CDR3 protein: CASRSQTGNQPQHF

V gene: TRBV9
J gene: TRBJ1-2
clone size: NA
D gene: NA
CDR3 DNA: TGTGCCAGCAGCAGAACGGGGAACTATGGCTACACCTTC
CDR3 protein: CASSRTGNYGYTF

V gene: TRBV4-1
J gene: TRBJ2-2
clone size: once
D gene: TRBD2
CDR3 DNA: TGCGCCAGCAGCCAAAGGCCGGACTTGGGGAGGGTCAGCTACACCGGGGAGCTGTTTTTT
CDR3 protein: CASSQRPDLGRVSYTGELFF

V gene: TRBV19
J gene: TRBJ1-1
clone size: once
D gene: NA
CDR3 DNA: TGTGCCAGTAGTAAGACAGAGAACACTGAAGCTTTCTTT
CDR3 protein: CASSKTENTEAFF

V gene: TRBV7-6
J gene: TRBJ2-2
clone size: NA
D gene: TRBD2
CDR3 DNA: TGTGCCACCGCCTCTAGCGGGGGGCCCGGGGAGCTGTTTTTT
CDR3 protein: CATASSGGPGELFF

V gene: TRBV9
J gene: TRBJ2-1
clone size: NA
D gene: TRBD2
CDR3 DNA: TGTGCCAGCAGCGCCAGACTAGCGGGAGGGAGTGAGCAGTTCTTC
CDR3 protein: CASSARLAGGSEQFF

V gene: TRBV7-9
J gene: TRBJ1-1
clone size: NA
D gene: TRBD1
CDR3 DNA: TGTGCCAGCAGCCCAGGGACAGGGGGCTTGCCTGAAGCTTTCTTT
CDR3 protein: CASSPGTGGLPEAFF

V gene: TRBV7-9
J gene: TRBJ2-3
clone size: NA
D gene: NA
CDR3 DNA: TGTGCCAGCAGCCTTGGGCAGGGATTCGGCACAGATACGCAGTATTTT
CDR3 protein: CASSLGQGFGTDTQYF

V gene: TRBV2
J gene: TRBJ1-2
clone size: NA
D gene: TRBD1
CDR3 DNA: TGTGCCAGCAGACGACAGGGGACTAACTATGGCTACACCTTC
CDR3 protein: CASRRQGTNYGYTF

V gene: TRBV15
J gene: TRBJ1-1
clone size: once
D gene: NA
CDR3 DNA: TGTGCCACCAGCAGAGTCAGGGGCGCCATGAACACTGAAGCTTTCTTT
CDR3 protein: CATSRVRGAMNTEAFF

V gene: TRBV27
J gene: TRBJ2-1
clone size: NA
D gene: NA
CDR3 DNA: TGTGCCAGCAGTGACCACAGGAGCTCCTACAATGAGCAGTTCTTC
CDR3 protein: CASSDHRSSYNEQFF

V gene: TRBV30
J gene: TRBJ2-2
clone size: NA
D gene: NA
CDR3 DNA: TGTGCCTGGAGCACGGACAGTCTACCGGGGGAGCTGTTTTTT
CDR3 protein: CAWSTDSLPGELFF

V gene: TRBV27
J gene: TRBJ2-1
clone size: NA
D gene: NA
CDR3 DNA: TGTGCCAGCAGTTTATCGTCCGCGGGGTACAATGAGCAGTTCTTC
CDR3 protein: CASSLSSAGYNEQFF

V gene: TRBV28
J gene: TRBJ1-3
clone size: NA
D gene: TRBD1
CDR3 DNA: TGTGCCAGCGGATGGACAGGGACAGGAAACACCATATATTTT
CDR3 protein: CASGWTGTGNTIYF

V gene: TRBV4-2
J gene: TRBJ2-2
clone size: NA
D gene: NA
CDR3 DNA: TGTGCCAGCAGCTCGATACTAACCCTTAGGGAGCTGTTTTTT
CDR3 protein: CASSSILTLRELFF